These 18 T cell receptor beta chains came from one sample sequenced in a study of OX40 agonist ivuxolimab in advanced cancers. TCRdb's copy holds only in-frame clones and misses some; the assay was immunoSEQ multiplex PCR. The sample lists tens of thousands of clones, 90% to 95% occurring once. The sample consisted of CD4+ or CD8+ T cells sorted from blood, taken in a trial of the OX40 agonist ivuxolimab. Receptor source: an adult with an advanced solid tumor such as melanoma, head and neck, liver or kidney cancer.

This chain uses TRBV5-8 with TRBJ1-1; perhaps TRBD1 as D (6 bases). Looked up from germline, CDR1 is SGHTS and CDR2 is YDEGEE. There are 15 residues in the CDR3. Trimming cost V 4 bases and J 0 bases, with 13 bases left between them. The CDR3 region is CASSPGVLLNTEAFF. DNA of the CDR3: TGTGCCAGCAGCCCAGGGGTGCTCCTGAACACTGAAGCTTTCTTT.

CDR3 DNA sequence: TGTGCCAGCAGTCAGGGGGTGTGGACCGGGGAGCTGTTTTTT. Translating gives CASSQGVWTGELFF. The genes are TRBV27 and TRBJ2-2; 7 bases fit TRBD1. Trimming at V came to 5 bases and at J to 5 bases, leaving 5 bases not matched to a gene. The CDR3 totals 14 residues. Germline V gives CDR1 MNHEY, CDR2 SMNVEV (reference sequence).

The V gene is TRBV15, the J gene TRBJ1-6; the match to TRBD1 covers 8 bases. Germline values: CDR1 LNHNV, CDR2 YYDKDF (reference sequence). The V and J ends lost 3 bases and 0 bases, in that order; junction bases with no gene match: 13. The CDR3 runs to 20 residues. The CDR3 protein is CATSSLDRAALSSYNSPLHF. DNA of the CDR3: TGTGCCACCAGCAGCCTGGACAGGGCGGCCCTGAGCTCCTATAATTCACCCCTCCACTTT.

This clone was seen only a few times. The chain has TRBV6-1 and TRBJ2-2; D possibly corresponds to TRBD2 (5 bases). Germline V gene sequence: CDR1 MNHNS, CDR2 SASEGT. Trimming stripped 9 bases from V and 4 bases from J, with 9 bases between. The CDR3 runs 12 residues. The CDR3: CASSVPTGELFF. In DNA form, the CDR3 reads TGTGCCAGTAGCGTACCCACCGGGGAGCTGTTTTTT.

V is TRBV27 and J is TRBJ2-1; maybe TRBD2 (6 bases). V lost 4 bases to trimming and J lost 2 bases, with 18 bases between them. Germline CDR1 MNHEY, CDR2 SMNVEV (reference sequence). This CDR3 has 17 amino acids. Here the CDR3 DNA reads TGTGCCAGCAGTTCTCCGAATCCGGGACTTCCCTACAATGAGCAGTTCTTC. Its protein is CASSSPNPGLPYNEQFF.

V and J are TRBV28 and TRBJ2-1; D unresolved. The V end was cut by 8 bases, the J end by 5 bases, with 10 bases between. Germline V lookup: CDR1 MDHEN, CDR2 SYDVKM. The CDR3 length is 12 residues. The CDR3 DNA sequence: TGTGCCAGCGGGAACGCCCACAATGAGCAGTTCTTC. Protein: CASGNAHNEQFF.

The V call is TRBV2, the J call TRBJ2-7, with 7 bases identical to TRBD1. Germline CDR1 SNHLY, CDR2 FYNNEI. The ends lost 3 bases at V and 7 bases at J; junction bases unmatched: 9. The CDR3 loop spans 14 amino acids. The CDR3 loop reads CASSDGQARGEQYF. The CDR3, as DNA: TGTGCCAGCAGTGATGGACAGGCCAGGGGGGAGCAGTACTTC.

The sample holds one count of this clone. The V gene is TRBV5-5, the J gene TRBJ2-1, with D possibly TRBD2 on 6 matching bases. This CDR3 is built from 15 residues. The V end was cut by 0 bases, the J end by 3 bases, with 10 bases between. From germline, CDR1 is SGHKS and CDR2 YYEKEE (reference sequence). CDR3 region: CASSLGASDYNEQFF. DNA of the CDR3: TGTGCCAGCAGCTTGGGTGCTAGCGACTACAATGAGCAGTTCTTC.

This clone has just one count. The chain couples TRBV5-1 to TRBJ2-1; D is undetermined. The germline V gene encodes CDR1 SGHRS and CDR2 YFSETQ. This CDR3 region has 15 residues. V dropped 5 bases and J dropped 2 bases, with 14 bases sitting between them. CDR3: CASRLEGSPYNEQFF. CDR3 bases: TGCGCCAGCAGGCTTGAAGGGTCCCCCTACAATGAGCAGTTCTTC.

The chain has TRBV28 and TRBJ1-1; D is undetermined. V was shortened by 3 bases and J by 1 base, with 9 bases between the two germline ends. Germline-derived CDR1 and CDR2 are MDHEN and SYDVKM. The CDR3 totals 14 residues. For the CDR3, the DNA is TGTGCCAGCAGTTTGGGCCGGGGGAACACTGAAGCTTTCTTT. It yields the protein CASSLGRGNTEAFF.

V usage is TRBV29-1 and J usage is TRBJ2-2, with 9 bases aligning to TRBD1. Germline loops: CDR1 SQVTM, CDR2 ANQGSEA. The CDR3 has 14 amino acids. Losses at the gene ends were 3 bases for V and 5 bases for J; bases not matched to a gene: 4. Written as DNA, the CDR3 is TGCAGCGTTGACCGCGACAGGGGGACCGGGGAGCTGTTTTTT. Its protein product is CSVDRDRGTGELFF.

This chain joins TRBV4-3 and TRBJ2-2, with D hard to call. Germline-derived CDR1 and CDR2 are LGHNA and YSLEER. This CDR3 spans 15 amino acids. Trimming cost V 0 bases and J 6 bases, with 11 bases left between them. The CDR3 reads CASSQDRGRPGELFF. In nucleotides, the CDR3 is TGCGCCAGCAGCCAAGATAGAGGCAGGCCCGGGGAGCTGTTTTTT.

The V call is TRBV28, the J call TRBJ2-1; D not resolved. CDR1 is MDHEN and CDR2 is SYDVKM in the germline V gene. The CDR3 has 11 residues. The V gene lost 5 bases and the J gene lost 3 bases, with 2 bases spanning the gap. The CDR3 region is CASSNYNEQFF. In DNA, the CDR3 is TGTGCCAGCAGTAACTACAATGAGCAGTTCTTC.

V is TRBV5-4 and J is TRBJ1-2; D ambiguous. The V gene lost 6 bases and the J gene lost 2 bases, with 14 bases spanning the gap. Germline values: CDR1 SGHNT, CDR2 YYREEE (reference sequence). The CDR3 extends over 14 amino acids. The CDR3 loop reads CASTAAGSNYGYTF. The DNA of the CDR3 is TGTGCCAGCACCGCGGCCGGGTCCAACTATGGCTACACCTTC.

This clone was picked up one time. The V call is TRBV7-2, the J call TRBJ2-7, with a weak D call TRBD2 (6 bases). The CDR3 runs 17 residues. CDR1 and CDR2 (germline): SGHTA, FQGNSA. V shed 3 bases and J shed 4 bases, with 22 bases lying between them. Written as DNA, the CDR3 is TGTGCCAGCAGCTTCGGACTACCGACCTCAAACCTTTACGAGCAGTACTTC. It yields the protein CASSFGLPTSNLYEQYF.

The rearrangement uses TRBV7-6 and TRBJ2-2; D is unresolved. The V gene's germline CDR1 is SGHVS and CDR2 FNYEAQ. The CDR3 loop spans 14 amino acids. Trimming shortened V by 1 base and J by 3 bases, and 6 bases separated the two germline ends. CDR3 protein: CASSLGSDTGELFF. In DNA, the CDR3 is TGTGCCAGCAGCTTAGGGTCCGACACCGGGGAGCTGTTTTTT. Together with reference TRBV7-6 and TRBJ2-2, the CDR3 gives the full variable domain: GAGVSQSPRYKVTKRGQDVALRCDPISGHVSLYWYRQALGQGPEFLTYFNYEAQQDKSGLPNDRFSAERPEGSISTLTIQRTEQRDSAMYRCASSLGSDTGELFFGEGSRLTVL.

This rearrangement joins TRBV9 to TRBJ2-1, with TRBD2 matching over 8 bases. Looked up from germline, CDR1 is SGDLS and CDR2 is YYNGEE. V dropped 0 bases and J dropped 0; count of bases not matched to a gene: 2. The CDR3 is 16 residues long. CDR3 sequence: CASSVGLAGSYNEQFF. The CDR3, as DNA: TGTGCCAGCAGCGTAGGGCTAGCGGGCTCCTACAATGAGCAGTTCTTC.

The chain is built from TRBV18 and TRBJ2-7; a weak D match, TRBD1 (5 bases). The V and J ends lost 2 bases and 3 bases respectively, with 8 bases between them. The CDR3 totals 13 residues. Germline V gives CDR1 KGHSH, CDR2 LQKENI. The DNA of the CDR3 is TGTGCCAGCTCACCAGACAGCAACTACGAGCAGTACTTC. It is translated as CASSPDSNYEQYF.